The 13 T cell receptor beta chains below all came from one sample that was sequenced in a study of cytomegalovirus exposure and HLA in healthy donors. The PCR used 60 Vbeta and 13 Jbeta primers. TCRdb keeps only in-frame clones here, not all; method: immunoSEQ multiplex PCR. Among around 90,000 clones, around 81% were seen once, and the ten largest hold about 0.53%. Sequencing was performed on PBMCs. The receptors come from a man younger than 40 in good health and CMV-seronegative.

Written as DNA, the CDR3 is TGTGCCAGCAGCGCCCGGGATGACCATTCACCCCTCCACTTT. Protein sequence: CASSARDDHSPLHF. The chain combines TRBV6-1 with TRBJ1-6; D remains unclear. This CDR3 spans 14 amino acids. The V gene lost 6 bases and the J gene lost 8 bases, with 14 bases spanning the gap. Germline CDR1 is MNHNS and CDR2 is SASEGT.

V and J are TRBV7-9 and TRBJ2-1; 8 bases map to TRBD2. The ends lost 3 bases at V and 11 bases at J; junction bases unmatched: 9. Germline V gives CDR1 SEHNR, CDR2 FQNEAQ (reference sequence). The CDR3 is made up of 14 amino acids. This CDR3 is CASSFAGGVYKQFF. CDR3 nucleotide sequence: TGTGCCAGCAGCTTTGCCGGGGGGGTCTATAAGCAGTTCTTC.

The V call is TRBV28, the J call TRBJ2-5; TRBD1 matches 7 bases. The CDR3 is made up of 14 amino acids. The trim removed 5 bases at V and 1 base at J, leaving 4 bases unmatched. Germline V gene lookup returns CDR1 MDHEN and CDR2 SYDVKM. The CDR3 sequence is CASSKDRVQETQYF. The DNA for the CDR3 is TGTGCCAGCAGTAAAGACAGGGTCCAAGAGACCCAGTACTTC.

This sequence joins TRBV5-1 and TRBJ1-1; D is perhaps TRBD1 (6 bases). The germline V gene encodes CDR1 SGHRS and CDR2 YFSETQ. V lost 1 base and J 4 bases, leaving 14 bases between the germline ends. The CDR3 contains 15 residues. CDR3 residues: CASSLTGIYATEAFF. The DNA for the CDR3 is TGCGCCAGCAGCTTGACAGGGATCTACGCCACTGAAGCTTTCTTT.

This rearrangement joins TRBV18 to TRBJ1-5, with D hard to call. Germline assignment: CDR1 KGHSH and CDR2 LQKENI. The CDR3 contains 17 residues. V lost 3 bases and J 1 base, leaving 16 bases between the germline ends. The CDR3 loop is CASSPPNRGRSNQPQHF. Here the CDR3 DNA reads TGTGCCAGCTCACCCCCTAACCGGGGTCGGAGCAATCAGCCCCAGCATTTT.

The CDR3 coding sequence is TGTGCCACCAGCAGAAGACTAGCGGAACTTTACGAGCAGTACGTC. Encoded protein: CATSRRLAELYEQYV. This rearrangement joins TRBV15 to TRBJ2-7, with 9 bases matching TRBD2. CDR1 is LNHNV, CDR2 YYDKDF, per germline (reference sequence). After removal of 2 bases from V and 4 bases from J, the junction contained 6 bases not matched to a gene. This CDR3 is 15 amino acids long.

The chain's CDR3 is CASSSEGAIGLGYTF. CDR3 DNA: TGTGCCAGCAGCTCCGAGGGGGCGATTGGCCTTGGCTACACCTTC. V and J are TRBV5-4 and TRBJ1-2; 7 bases line up with TRBD1. Germline CDR1 and CDR2: SGHNT and YYREEE (reference sequence). CDR3 size: 15 residues. The V gene end was trimmed by 3 bases and the J gene end by 7 bases; junction bases not matched to a gene: 12.

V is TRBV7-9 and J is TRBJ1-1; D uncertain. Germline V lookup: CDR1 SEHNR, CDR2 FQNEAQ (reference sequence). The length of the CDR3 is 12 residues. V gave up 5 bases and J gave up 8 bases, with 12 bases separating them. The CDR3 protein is CASSRDRPEAFF. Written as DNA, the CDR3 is TGTGCCAGCAGCCGGGATCGTCCAGAAGCTTTCTTT.

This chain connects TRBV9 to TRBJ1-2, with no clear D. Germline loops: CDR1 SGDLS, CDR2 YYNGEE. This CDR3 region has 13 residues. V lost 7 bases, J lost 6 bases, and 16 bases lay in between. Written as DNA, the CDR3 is TGTGCCAGCGGTGTGGGTGCGGGCCATGGCTACACCTTC. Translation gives CASGVGAGHGYTF.

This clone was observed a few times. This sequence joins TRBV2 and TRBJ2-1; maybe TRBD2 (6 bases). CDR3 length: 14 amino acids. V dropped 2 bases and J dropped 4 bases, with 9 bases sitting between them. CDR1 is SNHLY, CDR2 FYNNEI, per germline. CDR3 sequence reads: CASSELASYNEQFF. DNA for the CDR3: TGTGCCAGCAGTGAACTAGCGAGTTACAATGAGCAGTTCTTC. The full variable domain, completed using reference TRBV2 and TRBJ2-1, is EPEVTQTPSHQVTQMGQEVILRCVPISNHLYFYWYRQILGQKVEFLVSFYNNEISEKSEIFDDQFSVERPDGSNFTLKIRSTKLEDSAMYFCASSELASYNEQFFGPGTRLTVL.

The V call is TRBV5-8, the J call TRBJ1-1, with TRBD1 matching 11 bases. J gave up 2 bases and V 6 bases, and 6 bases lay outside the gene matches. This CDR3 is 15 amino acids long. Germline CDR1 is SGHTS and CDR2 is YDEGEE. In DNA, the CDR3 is TGTGCCAGCACGGGACAGGGGGTCTCTAACACTGAAGCTTTCTTT. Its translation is CASTGQGVSNTEAFF.

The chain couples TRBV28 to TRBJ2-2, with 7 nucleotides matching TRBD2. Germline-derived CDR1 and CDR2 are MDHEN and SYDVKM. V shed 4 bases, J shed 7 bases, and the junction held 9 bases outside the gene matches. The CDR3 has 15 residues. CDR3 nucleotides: TGTGCCAGCAGTTCGACTAGCCTCTCAGGCGGGGAGCTGTTTTTT. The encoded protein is CASSSTSLSGGELFF.

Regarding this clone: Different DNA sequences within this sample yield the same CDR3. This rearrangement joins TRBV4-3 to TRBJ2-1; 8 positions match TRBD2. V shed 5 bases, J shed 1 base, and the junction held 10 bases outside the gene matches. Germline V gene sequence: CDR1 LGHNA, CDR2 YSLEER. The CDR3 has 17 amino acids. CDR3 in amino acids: CASSISLGGASYNEQFF. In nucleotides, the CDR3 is TGCGCCAGCAGCATATCCCTCGGGGGGGCTTCCTACAATGAGCAGTTCTTC.